This is a list of T cell receptor beta chains from one sample in a study of T cell responses to AZD1222 COVID-19 vaccine. Sequenced by immunoSEQ multiplex PCR; TCRdb stores in-frame clones only, minus some. Found here are roughly 100,000 clones, approximately 90% of them singletons; the top ten hold 9% to 9.5%. The starting material was peripheral blood, obtained on day 0 of AZD1222 vaccination. These receptors were collected from an adult in good health. Each CDR3 is given with its conserved first and last residue.

j_call v_call cdr3_aa
TRBJ2-7 TRBV25-1 CASSGRAGNEQYF
TRBJ2-5 TRBV4-2 CASSPVGQQETQYF
TRBJ1-2 TRBV28 CASRDGTLGGYTF
TRBJ1-1 TRBV7-8 CASSSPDRGNTEAFF
TRBJ2-3 TRBV11-2 CASSFRTSGRADTQYF
TRBJ1-4 TRBV15 CATSRDPGFNEKLFF
TRBJ2-2 TRBV9 CASGEASGIANTGELFF
TRBJ2-7 TRBV27 CASSLRADQYEQYF
TRBJ2-1 TRBV10-1 CASSETSGNEFF
TRBJ2-3 TRBV27 CASSLSLASTDTQYF
TRBJ2-7 TRBV9 CASSVAVNTYEQYF
TRBJ2-7 TRBV30 CAWSVLYGGYEQYF
TRBJ1-1 TRBV27 CASSFGRGDTEAFF
TRBJ2-3 TRBV5-5 CASSLIADSTDTQYF
TRBJ1-2 TRBV6-4 CASSQTTGDGYTF